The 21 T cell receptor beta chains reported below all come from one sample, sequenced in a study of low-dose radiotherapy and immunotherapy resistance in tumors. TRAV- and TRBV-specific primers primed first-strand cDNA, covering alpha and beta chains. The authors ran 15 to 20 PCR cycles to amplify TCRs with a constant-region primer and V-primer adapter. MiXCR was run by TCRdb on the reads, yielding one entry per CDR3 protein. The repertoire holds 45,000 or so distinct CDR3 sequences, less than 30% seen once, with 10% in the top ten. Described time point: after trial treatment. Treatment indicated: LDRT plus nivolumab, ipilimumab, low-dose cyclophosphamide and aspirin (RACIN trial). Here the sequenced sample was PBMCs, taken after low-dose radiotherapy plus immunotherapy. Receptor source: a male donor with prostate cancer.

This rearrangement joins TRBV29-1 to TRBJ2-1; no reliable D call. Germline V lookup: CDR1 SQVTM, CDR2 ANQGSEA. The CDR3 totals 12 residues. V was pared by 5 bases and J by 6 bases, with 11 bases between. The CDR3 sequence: CSVNLSFNEQFF. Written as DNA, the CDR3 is TGCAGCGTTAACCTAAGTTTCAATGAGCAGTTCTTC.

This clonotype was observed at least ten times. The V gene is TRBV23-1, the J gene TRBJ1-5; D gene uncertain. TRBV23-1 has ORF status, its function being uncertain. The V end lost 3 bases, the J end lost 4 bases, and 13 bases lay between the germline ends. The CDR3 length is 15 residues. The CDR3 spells CASSQGITLNQPQHF. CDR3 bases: TGCGCCAGCAGTCAGGGGATCACCCTGAATCAGCCCCAGCATTTT.

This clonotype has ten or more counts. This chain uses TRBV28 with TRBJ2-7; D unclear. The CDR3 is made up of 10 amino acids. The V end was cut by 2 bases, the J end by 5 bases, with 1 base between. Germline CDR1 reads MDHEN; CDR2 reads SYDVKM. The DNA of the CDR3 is TGTGCCAGCAGTTTAAACGAGCAGTACTTC. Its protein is CASSLNEQYF.

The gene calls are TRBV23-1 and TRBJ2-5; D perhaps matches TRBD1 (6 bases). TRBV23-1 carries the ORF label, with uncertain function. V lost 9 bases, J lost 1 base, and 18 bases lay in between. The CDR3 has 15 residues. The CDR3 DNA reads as TGCGCCAGGTTAGGTCTCGACAGGACCCAAGAGACCCAGTACTTC. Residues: CARLGLDRTQETQYF.

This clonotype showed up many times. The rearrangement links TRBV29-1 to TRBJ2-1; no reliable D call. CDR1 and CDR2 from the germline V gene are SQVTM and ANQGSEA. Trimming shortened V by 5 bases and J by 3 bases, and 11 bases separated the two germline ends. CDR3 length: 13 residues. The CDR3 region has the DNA TGCAGCGTTTACCACTCCAGCTACAATGAGCAGTTCTTC. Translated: CSVYHSSYNEQFF.

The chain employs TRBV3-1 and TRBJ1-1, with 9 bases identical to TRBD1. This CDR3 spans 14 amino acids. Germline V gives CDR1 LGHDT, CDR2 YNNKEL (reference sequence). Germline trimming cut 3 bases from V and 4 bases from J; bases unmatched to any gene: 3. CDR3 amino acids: CASSQVQGATEAFF. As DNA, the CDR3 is TGTGCCAGCAGCCAGGTACAGGGGGCCACTGAAGCTTTCTTT. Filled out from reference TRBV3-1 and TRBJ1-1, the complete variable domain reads DTAVSQTPKYLVTQMGNDKSIKCEQNLGHDTMYWYKQDSKKFLKIMFSYNNKELIINETVPNRFSPKSPDKAHLNLHINSLELGDSAVYFCASSQVQGATEAFFGQGTRLTVV.

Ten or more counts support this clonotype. CDR3 in DNA: TGTGCCACCAGTGGGCATTCGAACACCGGGGAGCTGTTTTTT. Residues: CATSGHSNTGELFF. The chain has TRBV24-1 and TRBJ2-2; D remains ambiguous. V was shortened by 5 bases and J by 0 bases, with 6 bases between the two germline ends. The germline V gene encodes CDR1 KGHDR and CDR2 SFDVKD. The CDR3 covers 14 residues.

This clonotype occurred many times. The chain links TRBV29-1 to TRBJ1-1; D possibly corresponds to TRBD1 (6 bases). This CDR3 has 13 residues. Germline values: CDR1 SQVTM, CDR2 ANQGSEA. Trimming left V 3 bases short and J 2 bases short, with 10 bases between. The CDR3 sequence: CSVDTGLNTEAFF. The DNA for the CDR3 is TGCAGCGTTGATACAGGGTTAAACACTGAAGCTTTCTTT.

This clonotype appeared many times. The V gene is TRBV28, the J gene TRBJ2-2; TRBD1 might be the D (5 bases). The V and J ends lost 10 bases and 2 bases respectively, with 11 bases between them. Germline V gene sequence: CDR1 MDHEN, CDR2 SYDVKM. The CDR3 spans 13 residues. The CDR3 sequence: CATHQGNTGELFF. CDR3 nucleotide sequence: TGTGCCACCCATCAGGGAAACACCGGGGAGCTGTTTTTT.

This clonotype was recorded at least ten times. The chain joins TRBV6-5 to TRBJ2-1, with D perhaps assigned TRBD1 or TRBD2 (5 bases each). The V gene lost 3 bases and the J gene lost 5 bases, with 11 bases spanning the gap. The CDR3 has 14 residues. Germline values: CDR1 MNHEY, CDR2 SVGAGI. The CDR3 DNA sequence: TGTGCCAGCAGTTATCCGGGGCGGGACAATGAGCAGTTCTTC. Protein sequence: CASSYPGRDNEQFF.

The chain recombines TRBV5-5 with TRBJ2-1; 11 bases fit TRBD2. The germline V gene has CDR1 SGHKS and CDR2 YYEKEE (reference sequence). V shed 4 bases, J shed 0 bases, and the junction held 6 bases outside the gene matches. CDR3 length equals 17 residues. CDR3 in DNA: TGTGCCAGCAGCCCTAGCGGGGGGACAAGCTCCTACAATGAGCAGTTCTTC. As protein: CASSPSGGTSSYNEQFF.

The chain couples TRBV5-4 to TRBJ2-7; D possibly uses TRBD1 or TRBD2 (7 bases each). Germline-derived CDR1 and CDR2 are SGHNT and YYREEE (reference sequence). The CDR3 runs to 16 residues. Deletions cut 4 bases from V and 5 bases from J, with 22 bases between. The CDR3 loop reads CASSPGGARSFDEQYF. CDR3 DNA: TGTGCCAGCAGCCCAGGGGGGGCCCGATCCTTTGACGAGCAGTACTTC.

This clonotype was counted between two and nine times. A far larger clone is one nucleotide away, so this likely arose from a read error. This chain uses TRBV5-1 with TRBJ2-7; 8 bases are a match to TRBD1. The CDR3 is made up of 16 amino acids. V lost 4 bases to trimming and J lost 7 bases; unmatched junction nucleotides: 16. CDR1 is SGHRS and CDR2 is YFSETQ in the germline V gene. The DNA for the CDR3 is TGCGCCAGCAGCCCCCGCGGTCAGGGGGCCCACAATGAGCAGTACTTC. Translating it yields CASSPRGQGAHNEQYF.

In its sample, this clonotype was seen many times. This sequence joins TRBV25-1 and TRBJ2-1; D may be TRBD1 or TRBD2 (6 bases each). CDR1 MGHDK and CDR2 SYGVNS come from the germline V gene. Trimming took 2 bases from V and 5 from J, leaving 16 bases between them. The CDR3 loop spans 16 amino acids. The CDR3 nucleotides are TGTGCCAGCAGTGAAGGGGGGCAGTCGGTCGACAATGAGCAGTTCTTC. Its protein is CASSEGGQSVDNEQFF.

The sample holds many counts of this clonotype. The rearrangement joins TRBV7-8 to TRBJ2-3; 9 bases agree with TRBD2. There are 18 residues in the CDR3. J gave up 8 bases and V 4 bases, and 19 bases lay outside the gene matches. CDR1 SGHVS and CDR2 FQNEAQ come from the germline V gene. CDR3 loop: CASSSPFGSGSNLVTQYF. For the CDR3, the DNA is TGTGCCAGCAGCTCCCCGTTTGGTAGCGGGAGTAATTTGGTTACGCAGTATTTT.

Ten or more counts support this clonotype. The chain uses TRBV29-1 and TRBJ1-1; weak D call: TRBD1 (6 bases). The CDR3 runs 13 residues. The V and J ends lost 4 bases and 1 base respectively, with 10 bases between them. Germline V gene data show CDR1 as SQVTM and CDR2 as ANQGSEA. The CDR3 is CSVVRGKNTEAFF. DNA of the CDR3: TGCAGCGTTGTCAGGGGTAAGAACACTGAAGCTTTCTTT.

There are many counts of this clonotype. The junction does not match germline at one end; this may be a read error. Written as DNA, the CDR3 is TGTGCCAGCAGTAACAGGGGCGGCAATCAGCCCCAGCATTTT. Translated: CASSNRGGNQPQHF. The J gene is TRBJ1-5, the V gene TRBV19, with 7 bases aligning to TRBD1. This CDR3 is 14 amino acids long. The germline CDR1 and CDR2 sequences are LNHDA and SQIVND (reference sequence). The full variable domain, its missing parts supplied by reference TRBV19 and TRBJ1-5, is DGGITQSPKYLFRKEGQNVTLSCEQNLNHDAMYWYRQDPGQGLRLIYYSQIVNDFQKGDIAEGYSVSREKKESFPLTVTSAQKNPTAFYLCASSNRGGNQPQHFGDGTRLSIL.

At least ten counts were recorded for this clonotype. The CDR3 loop is CASSLETGSNTGELFF. The CDR3 DNA follows: TGCGCCAGCAGCTTGGAAACAGGCTCGAACACCGGGGAGCTGTTTTTT. V usage is TRBV5-1 and J usage is TRBJ2-2; the D gene is possibly TRBD1 (5 bases). The CDR3 is 16 residues long. Trimming cost V 0 bases and J 0 bases, with 9 bases left between them. Germline values: CDR1 SGHRS, CDR2 YFSETQ.

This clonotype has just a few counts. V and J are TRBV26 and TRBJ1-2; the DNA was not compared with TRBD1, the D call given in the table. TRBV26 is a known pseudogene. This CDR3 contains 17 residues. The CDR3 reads CASNLRWGASPNYGYTF. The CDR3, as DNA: TGTGCCAGCAACCTTCGATGGGGCGCTTCCCCAAACTATGGCTACACCTTC.

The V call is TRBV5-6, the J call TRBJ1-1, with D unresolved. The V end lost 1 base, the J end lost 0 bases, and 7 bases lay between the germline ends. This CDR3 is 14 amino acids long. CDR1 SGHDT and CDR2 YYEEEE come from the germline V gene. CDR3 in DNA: TGTGCCAGCAGCTTGAGGTTGGTGAACACTGAAGCTTTCTTT. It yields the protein CASSLRLVNTEAFF.

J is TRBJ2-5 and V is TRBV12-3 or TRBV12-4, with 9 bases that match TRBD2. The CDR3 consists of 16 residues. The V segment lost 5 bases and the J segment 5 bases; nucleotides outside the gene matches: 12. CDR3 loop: CASSRVAGVFLETQYF. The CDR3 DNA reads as TGTGCCAGCAGTAGAGTAGCGGGAGTTTTTTTGGAGACCCAGTACTTC.